This is a list of T cell receptor beta chains from one sample in a study of blood T cells in healthy people across ages. TCRdb reprocessed the 5' RACE reads via MiXCR and lists one record per CDR3 protein. The table lists 1.5 million to 2 million distinct CDR3 sequences, about 31% of them singletons. The sequencing input was blood. These TCRs come from a woman in her twenties or thirties in good health. Both conserved end residues are part of each CDR3. The D gene is left open where the match is weak. Rows give clone size only sometimes, using once, few, many, or a class for an expanded clone.

D	V	size	J	DNA	CDR3
.	TRBV6-5	.	TRBJ2-1	TGTGCCAGCAGTTTACAGGGCCCCCACAATGAGCAGTTCTTC	CASSLQGPHNEQFF
TRBD2	TRBV6-5	.	TRBJ2-1	TGTGCCAGCAGTTACGGGACTAGCGGGGGCCAATACCTTTACAATGAGCAGTTCTTC	CASSYGTSGGQYLYNEQFF
.	TRBV20-1	many	TRBJ2-7	TGCAGTGCTAGCAGTCCCCTTATTTCCTACGAGCAGTACTTC	CSASSPLISYEQYF
.	TRBV7-3	.	TRBJ2-2	TGTGCCAGCAGCTCCTATAGCGAGAACACCGGGGAGCTGTTTTTT	CASSSYSENTGELFF
TRBD1	TRBV9	.	TRBJ1-2	TGTGCCAGCAGCACCGGGACAGGAGAGGGCTACACCTTC	CASSTGTGEGYTF
TRBD2	TRBV6-6	few	TRBJ2-1	TGTGCCAGCACCCAAAGCGGGGCCCATGAGCAGTTCTTC	CASTQSGAHEQFF
.	TRBV29-1	.	TRBJ1-2	TGCAGCGTTGATACGGGGGAGCGATTCTATGGCTACACCTTC	CSVDTGERFYGYTF
TRBD2	TRBV20-1	.	TRBJ2-7	TGCAGTGGCTTGGGACTAGTCGAGCAGTACTTC	CSGLGLVEQYF
TRBD2	TRBV7-2	once	TRBJ2-5	TGTGCCAGCAGTTCTAAACTAGCGGGGGGAGGGGAGACCCAGGACTTC	CASSSKLAGGGETQDF
.	TRBV10-3	many	TRBJ2-5	TGTGCCATCAGTGGGGCAGAAGAGACCCAGTACTTC	CAISGAEETQYF
.	TRBV20-1	few	TRBJ2-3	TGCAGTGCTCTTTCTAGCGACACCGATACGCAGTATTTT	CSALSSDTDTQYF
.	TRBV6-6	many	TRBJ1-1	TGTGCCAGCAGTATTGGGACGGTGGAGGCTTTCTTT	CASSIGTVEAFF
.	TRBV15	.	TRBJ2-7	TGTGCCACCAGCCTAGGGCTTTCCAACGAGCAGTACTTC	CATSLGLSNEQYF
.	TRBV20-1	.	TRBJ2-1	TGCAGTGCCCGGACTCATACCCAGATCCACAATGAGCAGTTCTTC	CSARTHTQIHNEQFF
.	TRBV7-2	.	TRBJ2-1	TGTGCCAGCAGCCAGACAGGGCGGGGGTACAATGAGCAGTTCTTC	CASSQTGRGYNEQFF
.	TRBV6-2/TRBV6-3	.	TRBJ2-1	TGTGCCAGCAGTTACACAGGGCTTTACAATAAGCAGTTCTTC	CASSYTGLYNKQFF
.	TRBV27	.	TRBJ2-3	TGTGCCAGCAGTCCGTTTGATACAGATACGCAGTATTTT	CASSPFDTDTQYF
.	TRBV6-6	.	TRBJ2-1	TGTGCCAGCAGTTACCCCCTCTCCTACAATGAGCAGTTCTTC	CASSYPLSYNEQFF
.	TRBV5-6	.	TRBJ2-3	TGTGCCACCCGCTTGAGAGGGGGGACAGATACGCAGTATTTT	CATRLRGGTDTQYF
.	TRBV5-1	.	TRBJ1-2	TGCGCCAGCAGCTTCGATGGTGTCTATGGCTACACCTTC	CASSFDGVYGYTF
TRBD1	TRBV5-1	.	TRBJ1-2	TGCGCCAGCAGAGCCGGGACAGGGGACCATGGCTACACCTTC	CASRAGTGDHGYTF
.	TRBV15	few	TRBJ1-5	TGTGCCACCAGCAGAATGCGGGGCAATCAGCCCCAGCATTTT	CATSRMRGNQPQHF
.	TRBV27	.	TRBJ2-3	TGTGCCAGCAGTTTAACCCTGATAGATACGCAGTATTTT	CASSLTLIDTQYF
TRBD2	TRBV3-1	.	TRBJ2-5	TGTGCCAGCAGCCAGGGACTAGCGGGGGGGCGCGGGGAGACCCAGTACTTC	CASSQGLAGGRGETQYF
.	TRBV12-3/TRBV12-4	.	TRBJ2-6	TGTGCCAGCAGTTTTAATGGGAGGACTGGGGCCAACGTCCTGACTTTC	CASSFNGRTGANVLTF
TRBD1	TRBV20-1	few	TRBJ1-2	TGCAGTGCTTCCGTGGACAGGGTTATCCTTGGCTACACCTTC	CSASVDRVILGYTF
.	TRBV12-3/TRBV12-4	.	TRBJ2-3	TGTGCCAGCAGTTGGAGGACTACCGATACGCAGTATTTT	CASSWRTTDTQYF
TRBD2	TRBV13	.	TRBJ2-6	TGTGCCAGCAGCTACGGACTAGCGGGGGGATACTCTGGGGCCAACGTCCTGACTTTC	CASSYGLAGGYSGANVLTF
TRBD2	TRBV12-3/TRBV12-4	many	TRBJ2-1	TGTGCCAGCAGTTTGGCTAGCGGGAACTACAATGAGCAGTTCTTC	CASSLASGNYNEQFF
.	TRBV10-3	.	TRBJ2-3	TGTGCCATCAGTGAGTCCCGGGACCACTACACAGATACGCAGTATTTT	CAISESRDHYTDTQYF
.	TRBV12-3/TRBV12-4	once	TRBJ2-7	TGTGCCAGCAGTCCCCGCCCGGGACTGAGAGCCTACGAGCAGTACTTC	CASSPRPGLRAYEQYF
TRBD2	TRBV29-1	few	TRBJ2-3	TGCAGCGCAAAACTTGGCATGGGGGGCCATGGTAGCGGGAAGGATACGCAGTATTTT	CSAKLGMGGHGSGKDTQYF